These 14 T cell receptor beta chains originate from one sample sequenced in a study of T cell clonotyping in hematopoietic cell transplantation (dated by TCRdb to about 2021). The time point label corresponds to: 180 days after allo-HCT. The library came from the immunoSEQ multiplex PCR assay. What TCRdb holds here is the immuneACCESS table cut down to in-frame rearrangements. Part of the clones is not present; checked against another copy, under half of the missing clones reflect an unresolved V gene, and the others are unexplained. For this sample the table gives over 2,000 clones, of which 78% were detected only once. The ten largest clonotypes hold around 34% of the sample. The starting material was peripheral blood mononuclear cells, obtained 180 days after allogeneic stem cell transplant. The receptors originated from a male patient aged 55-69 years who had an allogeneic stem cell transplant, so T cells may come from the graft donor. Some clones in this sample may be carry-over from other donors' samples.

J is TRBJ2-1 and V is TRBV30; D is uncertain. The CDR3 spans 12 residues. Germline V CDR1 and CDR2: GTSNPN, SVGIG (reference sequence). In nucleotides, the CDR3 is TGTGCTACACAAAAACAGAACAATGAGCAGTTCTTC. Its protein is CATQKQNNEQFF.

The count of this clone is one. Additional DNA sequences in this sample encode the identical CDR3. The rearrangement joins TRBV7-6 to TRBJ1-5; 11 bases align to TRBD1. Trimming took 3 bases from V and 7 from J; bases not matched to a gene: 5. The CDR3 is 15 amino acids. CDR1 is SGHVS, CDR2 FNYEAQ, per germline. The CDR3 nucleotides are TGTGCCAGCAGCTTCGGACAGGGGGCTGGCCAGCCCCAGCATTTT. This codes for CASSFGQGAGQPQHF.

The chain links TRBV5-6 to TRBJ1-2; a weak D match, TRBD1 (5 bases). This CDR3 has 14 amino acids. Trimming took off 1 base at V and 11 bases at J, with 18 bases between the two ends. Germline CDR1 is SGHDT and CDR2 is YYEEEE. The CDR3 is CASSLPGDLLRYTF. As DNA, the CDR3 is TGTGCCAGCAGCTTGCCCGGGGACCTCCTCCGTTACACCTTC. The full variable domain, completed using reference TRBV5-6 and TRBJ1-2, is DAGVTQSPTHLIKTRGQQVTLRCSPKSGHDTVSWYQQALGQGPQFIFQYYEEEERQRGNFPDRFSGHQFPNYSSELNVNALLLGDSALYLCASSLPGDLLRYTFGSGTRLTVV.

The chain links TRBV30 to TRBJ2-5; 9 bases line up with TRBD2. Germline trimming cut 5 bases from V and 7 bases from J; bases unmatched to any gene: 5. Per germline, CDR1 GTSNPN and CDR2 SVGIG (reference sequence). This CDR3 is 12 amino acids long. CDR3 in DNA: TGTGCCTGGGGGACAGCGGGAGGGACCCAGTACTTC. It translates to CAWGTAGGTQYF.

The chain has TRBV18 and TRBJ2-1; the match to TRBD2 covers 11 bases. Trimming took 2 bases from V and 6 from J; bases not matched to a gene: 3. The CDR3 is 15 residues long. Germline-derived CDR1 and CDR2 are KGHSH and LQKENI. CDR3 sequence reads: CASSPGTSGLNEQFF. As DNA, the CDR3 is TGTGCCAGCTCACCAGGGACTAGCGGTCTCAATGAGCAGTTCTTC.

This chain connects TRBV5-6 to TRBJ2-2; no clear D. Trimming left V 4 bases short and J 1 base short, with 11 bases between. Germline V gene lookup returns CDR1 SGHDT and CDR2 YYEEEE. CDR3 length: 15 residues. The CDR3 nucleotides are TGTGCCAGCAGCCCCGTGGCTGGGAACACCGGGGAGCTGTTTTTT. Translating it yields CASSPVAGNTGELFF.

This chain connects TRBV9 to TRBJ2-1; 7 nucleotides agree with TRBD1. The CDR3 contains 16 residues. J gave up 3 bases and V 0 bases, and 6 bases lay outside the gene matches. The germline CDR1 and CDR2 sequences are SGDLS and YYNGEE. In DNA, the CDR3 is TGTGCCAGCAGCGTAGGAGGGACAGCCGACTACAATGAGCAGTTCTTC. This codes for CASSVGGTADYNEQFF.

This chain uses TRBV19 with TRBJ1-2; 9 nucleotides match TRBD1. Germline CDR1 reads LNHDA; CDR2 reads SQIVND (reference sequence). The CDR3 covers 14 residues. The junction had 9 bases not matched to a gene; V was cut back by 6 bases and J by 7 bases. The CDR3 coding sequence is TGTGCCAGTAGCCCTACCGGGACAGGGAGTGGCTACACCTTC. It is translated as CASSPTGTGSGYTF.

By share of the sample, this clone is medium-sized. This chain uses TRBV29-1 with TRBJ1-5; D may be TRBD1 (5 bases). Trimming stripped 4 bases from V and 5 bases from J, with 9 bases between. The CDR3 runs to 12 residues. Germline V gene data show CDR1 as SQVTM and CDR2 as ANQGSEA. The CDR3 DNA reads as TGCAGCGTTGCAGGGCTGGATCAGCCCCAGCATTTT. Residues: CSVAGLDQPQHF.

This clone was seen more than once but under ten times. The V and J genes are TRBV25-1 and TRBJ2-2; no definite D call. The CDR3 is 11 amino acids. Trimming cost V 6 bases and J 2 bases, with 1 base left between them. Germline V CDR1 and CDR2: MGHDK, SYGVNS. CDR3 sequence reads: CASRNTGELFF. DNA for the CDR3: TGTGCCAGCAGAAACACCGGGGAGCTGTTTTTT.

The V call is TRBV7-2, the J call TRBJ1-1; D uncertain. Germline loops: CDR1 SGHTA, CDR2 FQGNSA. The germline V and J ends were trimmed by 2 bases and 2 bases, with 9 bases remaining between them. The CDR3 covers 14 residues. CDR3 region: CASSLYDSNTEAFF. The CDR3 DNA sequence: TGTGCCAGCAGCTTATATGATTCTAACACTGAAGCTTTCTTT. Full variable domain (remainder filled in from reference TRBV7-2 and TRBJ1-1): GAGVSQSPSNKVTEKGKDVELRCDPISGHTALYWYRQSLGQGLEFLIYFQGNSAPDKSGLPSDRFSAERTGGSVSTLTIQRTQQEDSAVYLCASSLYDSNTEAFFGQGTRLTVV.

In the case of this clone: A read error is likely, as this CDR3 ends without the conserved phenylalanine or tryptophan. This chain connects TRBV7-2 to TRBJ1-6, with D perhaps matching TRBD1 (5 bases). The germline V gene has CDR1 SGHTA and CDR2 FQGNSA. The CDR3 extends over 15 amino acids. V was clipped by 2 bases and J by 8 bases, with 13 bases between them. This chain's CDR3 is CASSLREARDSPLHL. The CDR3 DNA reads as TGTGCCAGCAGCTTAAGGGAGGCCAGGGATTCACCCCTCCACCTT.

This chain connects TRBV7-2 to TRBJ1-3; no clear D. Trimming left V 7 bases short and J 3 bases short, with 10 bases between. CDR1 is SGHTA and CDR2 is FQGNSA in the germline V gene. The CDR3 runs 13 residues. Written as DNA, the CDR3 is TGTGCCAGCAACGAGCCGGGTGGAAACACCATATATTTT. This sequence encodes CASNEPGGNTIYF.

The chain employs TRBV4-3 and TRBJ1-1, with 7 bases identical to TRBD1. The CDR3 has 14 residues. Germline V lookup: CDR1 LGHNA, CDR2 YSLEER. V gave up 2 bases and J gave up 5 bases; unmatched junction bases: 5. The CDR3 is CASSQSQGRTEAFF. The CDR3 nucleotides are TGCGCCAGCAGCCAATCACAGGGGCGGACTGAAGCTTTCTTT.